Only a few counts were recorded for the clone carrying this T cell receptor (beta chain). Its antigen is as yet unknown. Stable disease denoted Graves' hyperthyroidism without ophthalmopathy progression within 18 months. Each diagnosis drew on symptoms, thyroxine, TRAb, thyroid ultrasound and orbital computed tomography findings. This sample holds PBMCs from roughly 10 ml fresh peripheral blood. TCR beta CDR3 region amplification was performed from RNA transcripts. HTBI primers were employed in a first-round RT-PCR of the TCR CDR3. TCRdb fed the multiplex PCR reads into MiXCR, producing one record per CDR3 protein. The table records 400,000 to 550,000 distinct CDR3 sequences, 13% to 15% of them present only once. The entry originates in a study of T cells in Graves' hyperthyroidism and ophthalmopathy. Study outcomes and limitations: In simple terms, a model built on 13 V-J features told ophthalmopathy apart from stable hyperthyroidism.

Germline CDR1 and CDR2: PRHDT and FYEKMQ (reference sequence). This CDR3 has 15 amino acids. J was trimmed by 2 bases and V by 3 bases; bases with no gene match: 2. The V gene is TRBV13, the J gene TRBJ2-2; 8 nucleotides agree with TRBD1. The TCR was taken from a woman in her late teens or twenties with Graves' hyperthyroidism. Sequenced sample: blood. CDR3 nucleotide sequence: TGTGCCAGCAGCTTTCAGGGGGCAAACACCGGGGAGCTGTTTTTT. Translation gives CASSFQGANTGELFF.